This T cell receptor (beta chain) was retrieved from a study of cytomegalovirus exposure and HLA in healthy donors. The study's findings and limits: Cytomegalovirus status was reportedly diagnosed by the classifier with high sensitivity and specificity. A few V segments could not be told apart, such as TRBV6-2 and TRBV6-3, and were left out.

V was pared by 0 bases and J by 3 bases, with 7 bases between. Germline assignment: CDR1 SGHTA and CDR2 FQGNSA. CDR3 length equals 14 residues. This clone occurred a few times. The antigen remains undetermined. It was with 60 Vbeta and 13 Jbeta primers that the PCR ran. Repertoires were generated with immunoSEQ multiplex PCR, while TCRdb's copy carries only in-frame clones and drops some. The table records some 200,000 clones, 9.5% of them present only once. The genes are TRBV7-2 and TRBJ2-3, with a weak D call TRBD2 (5 bases). The sample consisted of PBMCs. The sequence was collected from a woman aged 30 to 39 in good health and CMV-seropositive. CDR3: CASSLAGETDTQYF. The CDR3 DNA is TGTGCCAGCAGCTTAGCGGGAGAAACAGATACGCAGTATTTT.